This TCR beta chain comes out of a study of cytomegalovirus exposure and HLA in healthy donors. Of note for this clone: The antigen is undetermined.

The PCR had 60 Vbeta and 13 Jbeta primers. Sequenced by immunoSEQ multiplex PCR; TCRdb stores in-frame clones only, minus some. The sample has about 130,000 clones, approximately 80% seen once. Broader study findings: Later, TCR association rates were found to vary by HLA locus, highest for DRB1 and lowest for HLA-C. Excluded were some V segments that proved indistinguishable, including TRBV6-2 and TRBV6-3. CMV serostatus was the only immune exposure information that was available. Cytomegalovirus association was assigned to approximately 180 TCR beta chains.

This CDR3 spans 16 amino acids. Trimming cost V 1 base and J 3 bases; bases outside gene matches: 5. Germline values: CDR1 SEHNR, CDR2 FQNEAQ (reference sequence). The chain has TRBV7-9 and TRBJ2-2; 7 nucleotides match TRBD1. This clonotype was sampled from a boy between 2 and 10 years old in good health and CMV-seronegative. Source material: PBMCs. The CDR3: CASSLGLGTDTGELFF. The DNA of the CDR3 is TGTGCCAGCAGCTTAGGATTGGGGACAGACACCGGGGAGCTGTTTTTT.